This T cell receptor (beta chain) appears in the sequencing data of a study of blood T cells in healthy people across ages. Study results and caveats: Both higher diversity and more naive CD4+ cells marked long-lived donors when set against aged donors. The authors considered diversity estimates from one million T cells to be underestimates.

A sample-barcoded 5' primer and a J-beta primer mix were used in a second PCR of roughly 7 to 12 cycles. Using its own MiXCR run on the 5' RACE reads, TCRdb lists one record per CDR3 protein. This sample has 700,000 to 850,000 distinct CDR3 sequences, with about 34% found just once. Drawing of peripheral blood yielded roughly 10 milliliters from each donor. Comments on this clonotype: The antigen is unknown.

The sequenced sample consisted of blood. The TCR originated in a man in his late teens or twenties in good health.

In DNA form, the CDR3 reads TGTGCCAGCAGCCCACGGGGAGGTGACGAGCAGTACTTC. Protein: CASSPRGGDEQYF. The V call is TRBV6-1, the J call TRBJ2-7; the D gene is possibly TRBD2 (6 bases). The CDR3 consists of 13 residues. The V end was cut by 6 bases, the J end by 5 bases, with 14 bases between. In germline, CDR1 is MNHNS, CDR2 SASEGT.